The clone carrying this TCR beta chain was observed a few times. The antigen is not known. This entry belongs to a study of human T cells and chemical hapten exposure. This sample's time point: pre-sensitization, week 0. The treatment is: therapeutic diphenylcyclopropenone sensitization with weekly scalp DPC. What the library attached to individual cDNA molecules were unique molecular identifiers. TCRdb reanalysed the RACE reads using MiXCR and keeps one entry per CDR3 protein. The sample holds more than 100,000 distinct CDR3 sequences, about 13% seen once. General observations from the study: Significantly greater numbers of large CDR3 similarity clusters came from expanded TCRs than from controls.

This sequence originates from a woman under 30 with alopecia areata. Some clones in this sample may be carry-over from other donors' samples. Sequenced here: whole blood, sampled in connection with sensitization to the hapten diphenylcyclopropenone (DPC).

The chain's CDR3 is CASARGGLNEKLFF. CDR3 coding DNA: TGTGCCAGCGCCCGCGGGGGACTTAATGAAAAACTGTTTTTT. The chain joins TRBV18 to TRBJ1-4; the D gene is possibly TRBD1 (5 bases). V was cut by 8 bases and J by 4 bases, with 14 bases left in between. CDR3 length: 14 amino acids. Germline loops: CDR1 KGHSH, CDR2 LQKENI.